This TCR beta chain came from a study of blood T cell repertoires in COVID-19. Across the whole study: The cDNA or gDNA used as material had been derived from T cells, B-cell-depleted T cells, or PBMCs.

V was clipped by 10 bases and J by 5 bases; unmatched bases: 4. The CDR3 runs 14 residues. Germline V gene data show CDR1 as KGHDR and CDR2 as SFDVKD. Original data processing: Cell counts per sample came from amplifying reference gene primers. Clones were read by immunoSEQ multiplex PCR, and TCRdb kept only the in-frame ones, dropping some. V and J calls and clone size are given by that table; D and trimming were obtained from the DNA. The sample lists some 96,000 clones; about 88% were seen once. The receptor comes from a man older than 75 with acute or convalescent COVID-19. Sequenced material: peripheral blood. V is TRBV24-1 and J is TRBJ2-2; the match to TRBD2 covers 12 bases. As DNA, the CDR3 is TGTGCCACACGGACTAGCGGGATGACCGGGGAGCTGTTTTTT. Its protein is CATRTSGMTGELFF.